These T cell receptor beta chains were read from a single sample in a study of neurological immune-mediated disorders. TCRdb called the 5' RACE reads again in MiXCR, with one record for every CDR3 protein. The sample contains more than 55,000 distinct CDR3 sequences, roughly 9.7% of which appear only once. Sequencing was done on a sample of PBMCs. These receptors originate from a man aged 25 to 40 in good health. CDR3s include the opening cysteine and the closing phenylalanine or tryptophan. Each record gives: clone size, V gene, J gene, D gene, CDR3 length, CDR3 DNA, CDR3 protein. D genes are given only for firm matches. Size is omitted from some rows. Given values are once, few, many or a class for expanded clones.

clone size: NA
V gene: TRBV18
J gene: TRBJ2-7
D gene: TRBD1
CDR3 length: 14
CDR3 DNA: TGTGCCAGCTCATCCGACAGGGAGATGTACGAGCAGTACTTC
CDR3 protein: CASSSDREMYEQYF

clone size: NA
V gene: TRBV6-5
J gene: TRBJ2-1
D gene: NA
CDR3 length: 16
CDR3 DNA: TGTGCCAGCAGTTCCGTCCTAGCGAGCTCCTACAATGAACAGTTCTTC
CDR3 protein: CASSSVLASSYNEQFF

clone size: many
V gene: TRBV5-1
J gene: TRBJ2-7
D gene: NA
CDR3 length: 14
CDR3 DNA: TGCGCCAGCAGCTTGGAAGGCAGTAAGTACGAGCAGTACTTC
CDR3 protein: CASSLEGSKYEQYF

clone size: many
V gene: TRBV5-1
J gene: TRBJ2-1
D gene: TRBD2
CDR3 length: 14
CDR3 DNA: TGCGCCAGTGGCGGAGCTAGCGGGAACAATGAGCAGTTCTTC
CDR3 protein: CASGGASGNNEQFF

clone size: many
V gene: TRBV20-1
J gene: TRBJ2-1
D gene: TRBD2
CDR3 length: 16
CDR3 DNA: TGCAGTGCTAGCCCCTCTAGCGGGAGGTACTACAATGAGCAGTTCTTC
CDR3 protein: CSASPSSGRYYNEQFF

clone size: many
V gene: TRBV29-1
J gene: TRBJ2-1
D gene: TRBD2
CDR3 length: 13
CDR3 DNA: TGCAGCGTTGAGAGACTAGCGGCTAATGAGCAGTTCTTC
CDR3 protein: CSVERLAANEQFF

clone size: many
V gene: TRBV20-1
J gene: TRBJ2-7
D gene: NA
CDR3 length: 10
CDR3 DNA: TGCAGTCCGGACATCTACGAGCAGTACTTC
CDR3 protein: CSPDIYEQYF

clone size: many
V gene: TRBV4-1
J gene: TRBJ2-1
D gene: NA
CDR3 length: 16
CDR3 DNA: TGCGCCAGCAGCCAAGAAGGGGACGGATCCTACAATGAGCAGTTCTTC
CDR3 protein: CASSQEGDGSYNEQFF

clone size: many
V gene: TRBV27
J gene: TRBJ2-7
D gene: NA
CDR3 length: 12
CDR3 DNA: TGTGCCAGCAGGGGTATGCCCTACGAGCAGTACTTC
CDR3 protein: CASRGMPYEQYF

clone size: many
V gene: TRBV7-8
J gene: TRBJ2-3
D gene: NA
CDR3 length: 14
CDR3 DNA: TGTGCCAGCAGCTTAGTTTTGGGTACAGATACGCAGTATTTT
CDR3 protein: CASSLVLGTDTQYF

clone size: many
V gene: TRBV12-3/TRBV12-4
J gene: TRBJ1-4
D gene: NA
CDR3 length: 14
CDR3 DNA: TGTGCCAGCAGTTCAGGGGTTGTGGGTGAAAAACTGTTTTTT
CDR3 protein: CASSSGVVGEKLFF

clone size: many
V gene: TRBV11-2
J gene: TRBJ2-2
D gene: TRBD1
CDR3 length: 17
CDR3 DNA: TGTGCCAGCAGCTTATTTCCAGGGGGCCACGACACCGGGGAGCTGTTTTTT
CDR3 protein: CASSLFPGGHDTGELFF

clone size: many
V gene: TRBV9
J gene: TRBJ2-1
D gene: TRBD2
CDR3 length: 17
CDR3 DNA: TGTGCCAGCAGCGGCAACCGAGCGGGAGCTAACTACAATGAGCAGTTCTTC
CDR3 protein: CASSGNRAGANYNEQFF

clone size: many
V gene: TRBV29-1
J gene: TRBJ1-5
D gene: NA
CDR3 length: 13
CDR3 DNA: TGCAGCGTGGGGGGGTACATCGGGCAGCCCCAGCATTTT
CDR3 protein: CSVGGYIGQPQHF

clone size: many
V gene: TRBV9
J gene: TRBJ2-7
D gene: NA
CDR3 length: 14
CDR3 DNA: TGTGCCAGCAGCGTTCGACAGAGCTCCTACGAGCAGTACTTC
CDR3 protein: CASSVRQSSYEQYF

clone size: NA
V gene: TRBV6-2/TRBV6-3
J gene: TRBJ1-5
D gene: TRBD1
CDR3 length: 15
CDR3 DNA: TGTGCCAGCACTCGGACAGGGTGCGGCAACCAGCCCCAGCATTTT
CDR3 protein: CASTRTGCGNQPQHF

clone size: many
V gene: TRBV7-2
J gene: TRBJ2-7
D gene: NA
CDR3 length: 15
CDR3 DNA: TGTGCCAGCAGCTTCCGGGACTCGGATCTCTACGAGCAGTACTTC
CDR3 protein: CASSFRDSDLYEQYF

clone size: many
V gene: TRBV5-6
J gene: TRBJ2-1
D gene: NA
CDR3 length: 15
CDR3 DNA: TGTGCCAGCAGCTTAGGGACACCCAATTACAATGAGCAGTTCTTC
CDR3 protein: CASSLGTPNYNEQFF

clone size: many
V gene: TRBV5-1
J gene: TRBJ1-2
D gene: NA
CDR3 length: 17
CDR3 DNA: TGCGCCAGCAGCTTGGTGAGTTCCGGGACGGAAAACTATGGCTACACCTTC
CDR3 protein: CASSLVSSGTENYGYTF

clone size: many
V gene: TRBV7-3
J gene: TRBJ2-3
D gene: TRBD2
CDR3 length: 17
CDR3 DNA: TGTGCCAGCAGCTTAGGGACTAGCGGGATGGGGGCGGATACGCAGTATTTT
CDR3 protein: CASSLGTSGMGADTQYF

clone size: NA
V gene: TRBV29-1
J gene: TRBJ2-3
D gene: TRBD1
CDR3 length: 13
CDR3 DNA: TGCAGCGCCATCGGGACAGGCACAGATATGAAGTATTTT
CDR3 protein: CSAIGTGTDMKYF

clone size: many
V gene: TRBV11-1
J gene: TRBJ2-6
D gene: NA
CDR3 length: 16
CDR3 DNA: TGTGCCAGCAGCTTATCCCTGTTCTCTGGGGCCAACGTCCTGACTTTC
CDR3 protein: CASSLSLFSGANVLTF

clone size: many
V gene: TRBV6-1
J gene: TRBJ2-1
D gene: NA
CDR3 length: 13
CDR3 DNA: TGTGCCAGCAGTGACCAGCGGTACAATGAGCAGTTCTTC
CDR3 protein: CASSDQRYNEQFF

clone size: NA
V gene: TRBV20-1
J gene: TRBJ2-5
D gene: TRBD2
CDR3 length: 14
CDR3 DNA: TGCAGTGCTAGAGACGGGAGGGCCCAGGAGACCCAGTACTTC
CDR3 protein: CSARDGRAQETQYF

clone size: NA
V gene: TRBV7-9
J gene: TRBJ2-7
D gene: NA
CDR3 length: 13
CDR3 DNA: TGTGCCAGCAGCTCCACAGGGTTGGGTGAGCAGTACTTC
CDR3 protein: CASSSTGLGEQYF

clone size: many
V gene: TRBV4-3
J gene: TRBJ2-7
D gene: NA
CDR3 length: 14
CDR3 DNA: TGCGCCAGCAGCCAAGAGTCTGGGGGCTACGAGCAGTACTTC
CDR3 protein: CASSQESGGYEQYF

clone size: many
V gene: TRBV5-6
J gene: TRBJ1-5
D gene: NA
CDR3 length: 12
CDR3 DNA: TGTGCCAGCAGCTGGGGATCAAACCCCCAGCATTTT
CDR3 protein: CASSWGSNPQHF

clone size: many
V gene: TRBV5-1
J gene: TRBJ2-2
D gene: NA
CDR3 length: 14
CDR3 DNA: TGCGCCAGCGATGACGGCCAGAACACCGGGGAGCTGTTTTTT
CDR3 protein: CASDDGQNTGELFF

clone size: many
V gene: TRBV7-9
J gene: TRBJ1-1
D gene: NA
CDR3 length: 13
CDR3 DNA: TGTGCCAGCAGCGCCGAGGTGAACACTGAAGCTTTCTTT
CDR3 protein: CASSAEVNTEAFF

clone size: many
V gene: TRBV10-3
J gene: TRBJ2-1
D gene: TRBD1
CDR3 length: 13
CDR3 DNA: TGTGCCACCTTCGACAGGGCCTACAATGAGCAGTTCTTC
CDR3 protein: CATFDRAYNEQFF

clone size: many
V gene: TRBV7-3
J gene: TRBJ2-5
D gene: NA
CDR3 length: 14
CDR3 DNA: TGTGCCAGCAGCTTAGGGGCAGGACAAGAGACCCAGTACTTC
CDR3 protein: CASSLGAGQETQYF